Below, 4 T cell receptor beta chains from the same sample are listed, as sequenced in a study of cytomegalovirus exposure and HLA in healthy donors. PCR was performed using 60 Vbeta and 13 Jbeta primers. Sequenced by immunoSEQ multiplex PCR; TCRdb stores in-frame clones only, minus some. In the table there are some 160,000 clones, roughly 70% of which are singletons. Input material: PBMCs. The receptors here all came from a woman between 35 and 50 years old in good health and CMV-seronegative.

This clone was observed a single time. J is TRBJ2-1 and V is TRBV12-2; the table's D call of TRBD1 was not tested on the DNA. TRBV12-2 is a documented pseudogene. The CDR3 loop spans 12 amino acids. CDR3 loop: CAQFRGYNEQFF. The CDR3 nucleotides read TGTGCACAGTTCAGGGGCTACAATGAGCAGTTCTTC.

This clone has only a few counts. The V call is TRBV5-1, the J call TRBJ2-1, with 9 bases identical to TRBD2. Germline V gene data show CDR1 as SGHRS and CDR2 as YFSETQ. Trimming at V came to 0 bases and at J to 9 bases, leaving 10 bases not matched to a gene. The CDR3 length is 16 residues. The CDR3 region is CASSLDGGRVVSEQFF. The CDR3, as DNA: TGCGCCAGCAGCTTGGATGGCGGGAGGGTCGTGAGTGAGCAGTTCTTC.

The rearrangement uses TRBV5-1 and TRBJ2-5; weak D call: TRBD2 (5 bases). Germline CDR1 reads SGHRS; CDR2 reads YFSETQ. Trimming removed 5 bases from V and 9 bases from J, with 14 bases in between. The length of the CDR3 is 12 residues. The CDR3 nucleotides read TGCGCCAGCAGTGTGGGAGTCGCGGCCCAGTACTTC. It codes for CASSVGVAAQYF.

The V gene is TRBV6-1, the J gene TRBJ1-4; maybe TRBD1 (6 bases). V lost 11 bases, J lost 0 bases, and 13 bases lay in between. Germline V gene sequence: CDR1 MNHNS, CDR2 SASEGT. The CDR3 is made up of 14 amino acids. The CDR3 bases are TGTGCCGGATCACCAGGGGCAACTAATGAAAAACTGTTTTTT. Translated: CAGSPGATNEKLFF.